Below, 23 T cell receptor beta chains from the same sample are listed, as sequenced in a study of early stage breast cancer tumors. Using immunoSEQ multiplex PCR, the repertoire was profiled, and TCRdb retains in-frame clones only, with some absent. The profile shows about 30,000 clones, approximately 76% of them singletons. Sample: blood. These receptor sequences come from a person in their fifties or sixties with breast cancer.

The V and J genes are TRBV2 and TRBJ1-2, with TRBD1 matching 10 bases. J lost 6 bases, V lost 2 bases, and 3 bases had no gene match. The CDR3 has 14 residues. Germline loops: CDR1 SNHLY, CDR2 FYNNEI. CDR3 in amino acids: CASSERQGADGYTF. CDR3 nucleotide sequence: TGTGCCAGCAGTGAACGACAGGGGGCTGATGGCTACACCTTC.

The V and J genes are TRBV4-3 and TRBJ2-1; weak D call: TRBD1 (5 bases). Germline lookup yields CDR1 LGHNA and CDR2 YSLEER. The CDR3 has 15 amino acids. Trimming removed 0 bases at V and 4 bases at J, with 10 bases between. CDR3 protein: CASSQEIGAYNEQFF. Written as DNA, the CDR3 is TGCGCCAGCAGCCAAGAAATTGGGGCGTACAATGAGCAGTTCTTC.

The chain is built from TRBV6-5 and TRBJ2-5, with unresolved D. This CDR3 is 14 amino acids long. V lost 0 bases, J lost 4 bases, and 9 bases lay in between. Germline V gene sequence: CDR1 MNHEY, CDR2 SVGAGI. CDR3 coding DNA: TGTGCCAGCAGTTACTCGGAAAGTGGAGAGACCCAGTACTTC. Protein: CASSYSESGETQYF.

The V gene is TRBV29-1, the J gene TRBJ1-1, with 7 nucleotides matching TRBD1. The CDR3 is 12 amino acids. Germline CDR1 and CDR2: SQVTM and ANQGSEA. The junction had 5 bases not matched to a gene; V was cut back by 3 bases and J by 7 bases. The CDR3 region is CSVDQGGGEAFF. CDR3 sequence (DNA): TGCAGCGTTGATCAGGGGGGCGGTGAAGCTTTCTTT.

The chain's CDR3 is CASSLAGFNYGYTF. The CDR3 DNA reads as TGTGCCAGCAGCTTAGCAGGGTTTAACTATGGCTACACCTTC. This rearrangement joins TRBV7-9 to TRBJ1-2; D unresolved. CDR3 size: 14 residues. V lost 0 bases to trimming and J lost 1 base, with 6 bases between them. Germline V gene sequence: CDR1 SEHNR, CDR2 FQNEAQ (reference sequence). Full variable domain (rest looked up from reference TRBV7-9 and TRBJ1-2): DTGVSQNPRHKITKRGQNVTFRCDPISEHNRLYWYRQTLGQGPEFLTYFQNEAQLEKSRLLSDRFSAERPKGSFSTLEIQRTEQGDSAMYLCASSLAGFNYGYTFGSGTRLTVV.

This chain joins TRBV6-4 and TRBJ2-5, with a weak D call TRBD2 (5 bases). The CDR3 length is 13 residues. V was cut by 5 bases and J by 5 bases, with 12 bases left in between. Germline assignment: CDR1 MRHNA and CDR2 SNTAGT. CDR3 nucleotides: TGTGCCAGCAGTCCCGGGGAGTCGGAGACCCAGTACTTC. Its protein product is CASSPGESETQYF.

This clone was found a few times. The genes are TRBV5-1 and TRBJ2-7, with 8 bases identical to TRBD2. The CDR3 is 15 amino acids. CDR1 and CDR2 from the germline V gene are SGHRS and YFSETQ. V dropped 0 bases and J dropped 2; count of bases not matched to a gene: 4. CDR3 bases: TGCGCCAGCAGCTTGGTAGGTAGCGGGACCTACGAGCAGTACTTC. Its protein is CASSLVGSGTYEQYF.

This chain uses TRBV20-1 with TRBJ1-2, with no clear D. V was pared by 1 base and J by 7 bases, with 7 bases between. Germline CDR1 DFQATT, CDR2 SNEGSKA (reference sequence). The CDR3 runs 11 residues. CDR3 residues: CSARVMSGYTF. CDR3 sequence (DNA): TGCAGTGCTAGAGTTATGAGTGGCTACACCTTC.

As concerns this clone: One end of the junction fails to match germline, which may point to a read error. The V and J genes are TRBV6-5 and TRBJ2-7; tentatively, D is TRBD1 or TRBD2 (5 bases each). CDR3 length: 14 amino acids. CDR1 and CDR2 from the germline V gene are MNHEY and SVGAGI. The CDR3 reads CAISESGRPYEQYF. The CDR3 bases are TGTGCCATCAGTGAGTCGGGGCGGCCCTACGAGCAGTACTTC.

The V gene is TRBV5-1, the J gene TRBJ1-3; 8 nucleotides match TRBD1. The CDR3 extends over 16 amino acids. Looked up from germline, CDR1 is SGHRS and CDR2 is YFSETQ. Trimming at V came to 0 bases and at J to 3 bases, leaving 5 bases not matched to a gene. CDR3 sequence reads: CASSLAGTGVGNTIYF. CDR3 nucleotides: TGCGCCAGCAGCTTGGCCGGGACAGGCGTTGGAAACACCATATATTTT.

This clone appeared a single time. This CDR3 is CASSQNGRTDTQYF. CDR3 sequence (DNA): TGTGCCAGCAGCCAGAACGGGAGAACAGATACGCAGTATTTT. The chain has TRBV7-2 and TRBJ2-3; a weak D match, TRBD2 (6 bases). The CDR3 totals 14 residues. Germline loops: CDR1 SGHTA, CDR2 FQGNSA. V lost 5 bases to trimming and J lost 3 bases, with 12 bases between them. Drawing the rest from reference TRBV7-2 and TRBJ2-3, the complete variable domain is GAGVSQSPSNKVTEKGKDVELRCDPISGHTALYWYRQSLGQGLEFLIYFQGNSAPDKSGLPSDRFSAERTGGSVSTLTIQRTQQEDSAVYLCASSQNGRTDTQYFGPGTRLTVL.

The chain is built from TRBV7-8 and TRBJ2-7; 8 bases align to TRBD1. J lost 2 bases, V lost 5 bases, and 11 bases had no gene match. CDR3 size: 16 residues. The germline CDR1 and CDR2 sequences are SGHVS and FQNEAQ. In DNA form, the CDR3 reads TGTGCCAGCAGCCTTGCCGGGACAGGACTAACCTACGAGCAGTACTTC. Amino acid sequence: CASSLAGTGLTYEQYF.

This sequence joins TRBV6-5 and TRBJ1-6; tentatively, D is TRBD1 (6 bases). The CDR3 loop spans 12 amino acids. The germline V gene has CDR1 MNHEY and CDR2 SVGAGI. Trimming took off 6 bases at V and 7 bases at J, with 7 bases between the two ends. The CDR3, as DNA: TGTGCCAGCAGAACAGGGAATTCACCCCTCCACTTT. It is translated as CASRTGNSPLHF.

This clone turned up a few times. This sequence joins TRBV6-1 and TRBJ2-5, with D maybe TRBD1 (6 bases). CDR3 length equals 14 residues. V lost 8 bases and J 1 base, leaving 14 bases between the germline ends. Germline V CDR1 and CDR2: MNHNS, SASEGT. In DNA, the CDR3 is TGTGCCAGCGGTAGACAGGCTTCCCAAGAGACCCAGTACTTC. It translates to CASGRQASQETQYF.

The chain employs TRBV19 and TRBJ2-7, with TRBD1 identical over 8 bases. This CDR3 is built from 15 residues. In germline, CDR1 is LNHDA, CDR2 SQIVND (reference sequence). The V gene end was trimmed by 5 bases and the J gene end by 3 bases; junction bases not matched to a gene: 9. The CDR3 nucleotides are TGTGCCAGTAGTTCCGGACAGGGCCACTTCTACGAGCAGTACTTC. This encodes CASSSGQGHFYEQYF.

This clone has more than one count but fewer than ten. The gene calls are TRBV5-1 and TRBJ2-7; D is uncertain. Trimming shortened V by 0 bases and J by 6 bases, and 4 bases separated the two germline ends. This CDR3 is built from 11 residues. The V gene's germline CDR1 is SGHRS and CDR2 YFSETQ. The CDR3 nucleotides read TGCGCCAGCAGCTTGGCCGGCGAGCAGTACTTC. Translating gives CASSLAGEQYF.

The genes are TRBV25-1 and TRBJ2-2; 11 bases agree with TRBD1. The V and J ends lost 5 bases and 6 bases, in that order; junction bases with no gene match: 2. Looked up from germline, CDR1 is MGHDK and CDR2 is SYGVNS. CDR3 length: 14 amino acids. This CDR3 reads CASSKGQGAGELFF. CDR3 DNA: TGTGCCAGCAGTAAGGGACAGGGGGCCGGGGAGCTGTTTTTT. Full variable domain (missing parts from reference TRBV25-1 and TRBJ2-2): EADIYQTPRYLVIGTGKKITLECSQTMGHDKMYWYQQDPGMELHLIHYSYGVNSTEKGDLSSESTVSRIRTEHFPLTLESARPSHTSQYLCASSKGQGAGELFFGEGSRLTVL.

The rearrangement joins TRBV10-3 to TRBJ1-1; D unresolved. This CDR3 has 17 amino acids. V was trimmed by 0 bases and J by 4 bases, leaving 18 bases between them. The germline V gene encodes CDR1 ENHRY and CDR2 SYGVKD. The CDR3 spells CAISESAKELRGTEAFF. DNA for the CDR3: TGTGCCATCAGTGAGTCAGCTAAAGAGCTCCGGGGCACTGAAGCTTTCTTT.

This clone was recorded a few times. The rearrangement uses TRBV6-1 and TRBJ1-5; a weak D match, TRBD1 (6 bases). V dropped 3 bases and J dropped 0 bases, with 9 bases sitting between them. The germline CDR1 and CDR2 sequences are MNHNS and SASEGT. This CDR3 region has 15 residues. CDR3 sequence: CASSETGHSNQPQHF. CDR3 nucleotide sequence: TGTGCCAGCAGTGAGACAGGCCATAGCAATCAGCCCCAGCATTTT.

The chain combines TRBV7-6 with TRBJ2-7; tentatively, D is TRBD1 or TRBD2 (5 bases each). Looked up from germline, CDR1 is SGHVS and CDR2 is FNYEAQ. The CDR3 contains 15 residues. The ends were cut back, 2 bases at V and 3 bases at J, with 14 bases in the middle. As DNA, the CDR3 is TGTGCCAGCAGCTTATCATTCGGGGCCAACTACGAGCAGTACTTC. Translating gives CASSLSFGANYEQYF.

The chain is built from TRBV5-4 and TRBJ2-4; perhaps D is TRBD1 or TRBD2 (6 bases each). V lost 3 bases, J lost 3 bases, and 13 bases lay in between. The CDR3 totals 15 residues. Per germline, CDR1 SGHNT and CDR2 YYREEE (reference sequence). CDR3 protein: CASSSEGTLKNIQYF. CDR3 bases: TGTGCCAGCAGCTCGGAGGGGACACTCAAAAACATTCAGTACTTC.

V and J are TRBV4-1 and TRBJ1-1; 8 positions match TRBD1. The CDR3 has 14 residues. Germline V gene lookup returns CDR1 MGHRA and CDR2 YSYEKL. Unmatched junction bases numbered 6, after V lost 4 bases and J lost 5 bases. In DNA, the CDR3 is TGCGCCAGCAGCCTCGGGGGACAGGCAACTGAAGCTTTCTTT. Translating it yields CASSLGGQATEAFF.

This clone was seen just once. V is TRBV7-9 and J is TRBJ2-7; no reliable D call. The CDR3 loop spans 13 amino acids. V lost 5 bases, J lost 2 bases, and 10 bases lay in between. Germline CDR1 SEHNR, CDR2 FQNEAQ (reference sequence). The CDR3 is CASSTGRTYEQYF. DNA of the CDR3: TGTGCCAGCAGCACCGGACGGACCTACGAGCAGTACTTC.